Below, 27 T cell receptor beta chains from the same sample are listed, as sequenced in a study of blood T cell repertoires in COVID-19. Clones were sequenced by immunoSEQ multiplex PCR, and TCRdb holds only the in-frame ones, with some missing. The repertoire includes about 70,000 clones, more than 75% of them detected once, and 5% to 6.5% sits in the top ten. Sequenced: peripheral blood. These receptors were taken from a woman aged 60 to 75 with acute or convalescent COVID-19.

The rearrangement joins TRBV27 to TRBJ2-7, with 9 bases identical to TRBD1. The CDR3 length is 13 residues. The V gene's germline CDR1 is MNHEY and CDR2 SMNVEV (reference sequence). With V trimmed by 4 bases and J by 2 bases, 0 bases remained unmatched. The chain's CDR3 is CASSWTGAYEQYF. DNA for the CDR3: TGTGCCAGCAGTTGGACAGGGGCCTACGAGCAGTACTTC.

This clone occurred a few times. The J gene is TRBJ2-1, the V gene TRBV3-1 (or the pseudogene TRBV3-2); D possibly corresponds to TRBD1 (6 bases). The CDR3 length is 15 residues. Trimming left V 8 bases short and J 4 bases short, with 18 bases between. The germline V gene has CDR1 LGHDT and CDR2 YNNKEL (reference sequence). CDR3 sequence (DNA): TGTGCCAGCCGTTCGTCCGGGACAACTTACAATGAGCAGTTCTTC. Encoded protein: CASRSSGTTYNEQFF.

The chain joins TRBV6-5 to TRBJ1-1, with 7 bases identical to TRBD1. The CDR3 is 13 residues long. J was trimmed by 7 bases and V by 6 bases; bases with no gene match: 8. From germline, CDR1 is MNHEY and CDR2 SVGAGI. The CDR3 here is CASSPWDSHEAFF. CDR3 sequence (DNA): TGTGCCAGCAGCCCCTGGGACAGCCATGAAGCTTTCTTT.

This chain links TRBV7-8 with TRBJ2-2; 11 nucleotides align to TRBD2. The ends lost 5 bases at V and 6 bases at J; junction bases unmatched: 2. The CDR3 contains 14 residues. Germline V gene lookup returns CDR1 SGHVS and CDR2 FQNEAQ. CDR3 DNA: TGTGCCAGCAGCCAGGGACTAGCGGCCGGGGAGCTGTTTTTT. Residues: CASSQGLAAGELFF.

The rearrangement links TRBV28 to TRBJ1-2; D possibly corresponds to TRBD1 (5 bases). Germline V lookup: CDR1 MDHEN, CDR2 SYDVKM. The CDR3 sequence is 12 residues long. Between the trimmed V and J ends, which lost 6 bases and 8 bases, there was a span of 13 bases. CDR3 loop: CASSLRQPGYTF. DNA of the CDR3: TGTGCCAGCAGCTTAAGACAGCCGGGCTACACCTTC.

The chain is built from TRBV5-1 and TRBJ2-5, with 7 bases fitting TRBD1. CDR3 size: 14 residues. Germline assignment: CDR1 SGHRS and CDR2 YFSETQ. Trimming at V came to 4 bases and at J to 2 bases, leaving 5 bases not matched to a gene. CDR3 sequence (DNA): TGCGCCAGCAGCCAACCGGGACAGCAAGAGACCCAGTACTTC. Residues: CASSQPGQQETQYF.

The genes are TRBV27 and TRBJ1-3, with D tentatively TRBD1 (5 bases). V gave up 3 bases and J gave up 2 bases, with 8 bases separating them. CDR3 length equals 14 residues. Germline assignment: CDR1 MNHEY and CDR2 SMNVEV (reference sequence). For the CDR3, the DNA is TGTGCCAGCAGTTTTATGGGGCCTGGAAACACCATATATTTT. It yields the protein CASSFMGPGNTIYF.

The chain has TRBV4-2 and TRBJ1-2; tentative D call: TRBD1 (5 bases). This CDR3 has 14 residues. Looked up from germline, CDR1 is LGHNA and CDR2 is YNFKEQ. Trimming shortened V by 1 base and J by 8 bases, and 14 bases separated the two germline ends. The CDR3 loop is CASSQVTGGDGYTF. DNA of the CDR3: TGTGCCAGCAGCCAAGTGACGGGGGGTGACGGCTACACCTTC.

There are a few counts of this clone. DNA of the CDR3: TGTGCCAGCAGCCCCGGAGGTCGTGAAGCTTTCTTT. This encodes CASSPGGREAFF. This chain uses TRBV7-9 with TRBJ1-1, with unresolved D. Trimming removed 5 bases from V and 7 bases from J, with 11 bases in between. CDR3 length: 12 amino acids. The germline gives CDR1 SEHNR, CDR2 FQNEAQ (reference sequence).

The genes are TRBV6-5 and TRBJ1-2, with TRBD1 identical over 7 bases. The length of the CDR3 is 12 residues. V lost 6 bases to trimming and J lost 8 bases; unmatched junction nucleotides: 6. Looked up from germline, CDR1 is MNHEY and CDR2 is SVGAGI. CDR3 sequence reads: CASSPQGGGYTF. For the CDR3, the DNA is TGTGCCAGCAGCCCCCAGGGGGGCGGCTACACCTTC.

The V and J genes are TRBV27 and TRBJ2-5; TRBD2 matches 12 bases. The CDR3 contains 15 residues. Germline assignment: CDR1 MNHEY and CDR2 SMNVEV (reference sequence). Trimming took 2 bases from V and 7 from J; bases not matched to a gene: 5. The CDR3 is CASSLGLAGGLTQYF. CDR3 in DNA: TGTGCCAGCAGTTTAGGGCTAGCGGGGGGGCTGACCCAGTACTTC.

The chain recombines TRBV7-9 with TRBJ2-7; possibly TRBD2 for D (7 bases). Germline V CDR1 and CDR2: SEHNR, FQNEAQ (reference sequence). The V gene lost 0 bases and the J gene lost 3 bases, with 9 bases spanning the gap. The CDR3 extends over 14 amino acids. The CDR3 nucleotides read TGTGCCAGCAGCTTAGCGGGGGGGCTCTACGAGCAGTACTTC. This encodes CASSLAGGLYEQYF.

V gene TRBV6-1 combines with J gene TRBJ1-2; the D gene is possibly TRBD1 (6 bases). Germline CDR1 is MNHNS and CDR2 is SASEGT. The CDR3 is made up of 16 amino acids. Trimming shortened V by 4 bases and J by 3 bases, and 18 bases separated the two germline ends. The chain's CDR3 is CASSALSGTPYYGYTF. The CDR3 nucleotides read TGTGCCAGCAGTGCTCTTTCCGGGACACCTTACTATGGCTACACCTTC.

The chain carries TRBV7-2 and TRBJ2-5; a weak D match, TRBD2 (7 bases). The CDR3 covers 15 residues. Trimming shortened V by 2 bases and J by 4 bases, and 14 bases separated the two germline ends. Looked up from germline, CDR1 is SGHTA and CDR2 is FQGNSA. The CDR3: CASSLQRGAGETQYF. CDR3 sequence (DNA): TGTGCCAGCAGCTTACAACGGGGGGCGGGAGAGACCCAGTACTTC.

This sequence joins TRBV5-6 and TRBJ2-4; a weak D match, TRBD1 (6 bases). Trimming stripped 4 bases from V and 8 bases from J, with 16 bases between. Germline V lookup: CDR1 SGHDT, CDR2 YYEEEE. This CDR3 is built from 14 residues. CDR3 protein: CASSIGTFHDIQYF. DNA of the CDR3: TGTGCCAGCAGCATCGGGACATTCCATGACATTCAGTACTTC. The whole variable domain, filled in from reference TRBV5-6 and TRBJ2-4, reads DAGVTQSPTHLIKTRGQQVTLRCSPKSGHDTVSWYQQALGQGPQFIFQYYEEEERQRGNFPDRFSGHQFPNYSSELNVNALLLGDSALYLCASSIGTFHDIQYFGAGTRLSVL.

This clone was found a few times. This chain connects TRBV4-1 to TRBJ1-4; D is uncertain. This CDR3 comprises 16 residues. Trimming removed 1 base at V and 4 bases at J, with 13 bases between. Germline V CDR1 and CDR2: MGHRA, YSYEKL. CDR3 residues: CASSQGPTGNNEKLFF. CDR3 bases: TGCGCCAGCAGCCAAGGCCCGACGGGAAATAATGAAAAACTGTTTTTT.

The chain's CDR3 is CASSFIEAFF. Written as DNA, the CDR3 is TGTGCCAGCAGCTTTATTGAAGCTTTCTTT. V and J are TRBV13 and TRBJ1-1, with D uncertain. Germline CDR1 is PRHDT and CDR2 is FYEKMQ (reference sequence). Trimming took 3 bases from V and 7 from J, leaving 3 bases between them. The CDR3 extends over 10 amino acids.

V is TRBV7-8 and J is TRBJ1-2, with TRBD1 matching 9 bases. CDR1 is SGHVS and CDR2 is FQNEAQ in the germline V gene. Germline trimming cut 5 bases from V and 4 bases from J; bases unmatched to any gene: 8. There are 15 residues in the CDR3. The DNA for the CDR3 is TGTGCCAGCAGCGTAGGGGGACAGGGTGTCTATGGCTACACCTTC. Translation: CASSVGGQGVYGYTF.

This chain joins TRBV15 and TRBJ2-3; D perhaps matches TRBD1 (6 bases). CDR3 length equals 13 residues. V lost 6 bases and J lost 5, with 12 bases in between. Germline V gene sequence: CDR1 LNHNV, CDR2 YYDKDF (reference sequence). The CDR3 DNA sequence: TGTGCCACCAGTCATCCCAGGGGAGATACGCAGTATTTT. Its translation: CATSHPRGDTQYF.

V and J are TRBV7-9 and TRBJ1-1, with unresolved D. The length of the CDR3 is 15 residues. CDR1 and CDR2 (germline): SEHNR, FQNEAQ (reference sequence). Trimming removed 2 bases from V and 1 base from J, with 11 bases in between. The CDR3 nucleotides are TGTGCCAGCAGCTTATCGGTGACTGGGAACACTGAAGCTTTCTTT. Protein sequence: CASSLSVTGNTEAFF.

The V and J genes are TRBV6-1 and TRBJ2-5, with D tentatively TRBD1 (5 bases). CDR1 is MNHNS, CDR2 SASEGT, per germline. The CDR3 sequence is 14 residues long. V shed 2 bases and J shed 5 bases, with 12 bases lying between them. The CDR3 protein is CASSEFRAWETQYF. DNA for the CDR3: TGTGCCAGCAGTGAATTCAGGGCATGGGAGACCCAGTACTTC.

The chain is built from TRBV9 and TRBJ1-3; possible D gene TRBD1, 6 bases. The CDR3 totals 15 residues. Germline CDR1 and CDR2: SGDLS and YYNGEE. V shed 2 bases and J shed 0 bases, with 9 bases lying between them. The CDR3 coding sequence is TGTGCCAGCAGCGTGTTGGACAGCTCTGGAAACACCATATATTTT. Translating it yields CASSVLDSSGNTIYF.

V is TRBV5-8 and J is TRBJ1-6, with D unresolved. In germline, CDR1 is SGHTS, CDR2 YDEGEE. The CDR3 spans 14 residues. The V end lost 0 bases, the J end lost 7 bases, and 8 bases lay between the germline ends. The CDR3 region is CASSLAAVNSPLHF. The CDR3 nucleotides read TGTGCCAGCAGCTTGGCCGCGGTCAATTCACCCCTCCACTTT.

The chain couples TRBV19 to TRBJ2-1; 9 bases are shared with TRBD2. Losses at the gene ends were 5 bases for V and 5 bases for J; bases not matched to a gene: 10. Germline V gene lookup returns CDR1 LNHDA and CDR2 SQIVND (reference sequence). This CDR3 comprises 16 residues. The CDR3 coding sequence is TGTGCCAGTAGTGGTCTTATTAGCGGGGGAGACAATGAGCAGTTCTTC. Translation: CASSGLISGGDNEQFF.

This clone was counted a few times. The chain carries TRBV6-5 and TRBJ1-5; D possibly corresponds to TRBD1 (6 bases). This CDR3 has 16 residues. Germline CDR1 reads MNHEY; CDR2 reads SVGAGI. V lost 4 bases and J lost 0, with 13 bases in between. This CDR3 is CASSSRGGYSNQPQHF. In nucleotides, the CDR3 is TGTGCCAGCAGTTCCCGAGGGGGTTATAGCAATCAGCCCCAGCATTTT.

The chain uses TRBV11-3 and TRBJ2-2; perhaps TRBD2 as D (5 bases). With 0 bases removed from V and 4 bases from J, the gap between germline ends came to 15 bases. Germline V gene sequence: CDR1 SGHNT, CDR2 YENEEA. The CDR3 consists of 17 residues. The CDR3 DNA reads TGTGCCAGCAGCTTAGAGTCTTCAGGTAGCGTCACCGGGGAGCTGTTTTTT. Amino acid sequence: CASSLESSGSVTGELFF.

The chain carries TRBV19 and TRBJ1-3; 10 bases fit TRBD1. J lost 0 bases, V lost 4 bases, and 6 bases had no gene match. Germline values: CDR1 LNHDA, CDR2 SQIVND (reference sequence). The CDR3 runs to 17 residues. The CDR3 reads CASSTPRDRGSGNTIYF. The CDR3 DNA reads as TGTGCCAGTAGTACCCCCCGGGACAGGGGCTCTGGAAACACCATATATTTT.